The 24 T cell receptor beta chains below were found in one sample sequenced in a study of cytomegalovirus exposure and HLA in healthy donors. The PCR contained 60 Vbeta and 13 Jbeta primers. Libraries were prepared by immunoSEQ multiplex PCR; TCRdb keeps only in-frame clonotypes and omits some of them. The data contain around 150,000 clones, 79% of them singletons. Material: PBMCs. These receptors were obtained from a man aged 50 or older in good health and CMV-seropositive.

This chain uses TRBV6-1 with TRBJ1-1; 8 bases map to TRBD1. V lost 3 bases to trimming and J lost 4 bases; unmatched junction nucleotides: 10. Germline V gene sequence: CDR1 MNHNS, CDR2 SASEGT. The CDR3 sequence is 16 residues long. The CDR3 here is CASSEAGGDGVTEAFF. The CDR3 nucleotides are TGTGCCAGCAGTGAGGCAGGGGGCGATGGCGTCACTGAAGCTTTCTTT.

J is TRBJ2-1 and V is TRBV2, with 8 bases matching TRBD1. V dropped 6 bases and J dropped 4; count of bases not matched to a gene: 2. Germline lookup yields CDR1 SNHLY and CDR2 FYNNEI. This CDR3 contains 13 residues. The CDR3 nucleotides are TGTGCCAGCAGGAGGGACAGGTACAATGAGCAGTTCTTC. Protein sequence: CASRRDRYNEQFF.

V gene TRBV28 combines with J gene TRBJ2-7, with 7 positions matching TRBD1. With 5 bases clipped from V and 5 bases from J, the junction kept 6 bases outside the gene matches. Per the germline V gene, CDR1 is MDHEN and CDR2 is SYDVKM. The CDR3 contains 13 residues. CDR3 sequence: CASSLRQGDEQYF. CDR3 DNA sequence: TGTGCCAGCAGTCTACGACAGGGTGACGAGCAGTACTTC.

The CDR3 coding sequence is TGTGCCAGCAGGGCCGGGACAGACGAGCAGTACTTC. Its protein is CASRAGTDEQYF. The rearrangement joins TRBV7-9 to TRBJ2-7; 7 nucleotides agree with TRBD1. CDR1 and CDR2 (germline): SEHNR, FQNEAQ (reference sequence). The CDR3 has 12 amino acids. After removal of 6 bases from V and 5 bases from J, the junction contained 4 bases not matched to a gene.

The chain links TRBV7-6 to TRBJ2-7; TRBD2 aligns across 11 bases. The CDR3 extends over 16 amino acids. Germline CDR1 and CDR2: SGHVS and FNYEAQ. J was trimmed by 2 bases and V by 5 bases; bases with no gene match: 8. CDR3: CASSTGLAGGAYEQYF. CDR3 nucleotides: TGTGCCAGCAGCACTGGACTAGCGGGTGGGGCCTACGAGCAGTACTTC.

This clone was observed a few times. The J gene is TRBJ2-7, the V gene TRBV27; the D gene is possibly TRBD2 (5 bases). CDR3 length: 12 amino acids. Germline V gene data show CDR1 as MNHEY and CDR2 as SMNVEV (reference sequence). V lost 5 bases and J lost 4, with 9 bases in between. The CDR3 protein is CASSPGLYEQYF. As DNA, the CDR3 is TGTGCCAGCAGTCCAGGACTTTACGAGCAGTACTTC.

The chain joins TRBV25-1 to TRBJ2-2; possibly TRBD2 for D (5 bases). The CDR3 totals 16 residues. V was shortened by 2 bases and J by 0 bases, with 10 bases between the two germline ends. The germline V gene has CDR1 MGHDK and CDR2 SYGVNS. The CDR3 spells CASSEPRVPNTGELFF. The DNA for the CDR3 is TGTGCCAGCAGTGAACCGAGGGTTCCGAACACCGGGGAGCTGTTTTTT.

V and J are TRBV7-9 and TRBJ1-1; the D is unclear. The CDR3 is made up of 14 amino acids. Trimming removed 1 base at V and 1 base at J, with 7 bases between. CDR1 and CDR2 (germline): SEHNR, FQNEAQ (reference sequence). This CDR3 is CASSLGQSNTEAFF. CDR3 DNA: TGTGCCAGCAGCTTAGGGCAGTCGAACACTGAAGCTTTCTTT.

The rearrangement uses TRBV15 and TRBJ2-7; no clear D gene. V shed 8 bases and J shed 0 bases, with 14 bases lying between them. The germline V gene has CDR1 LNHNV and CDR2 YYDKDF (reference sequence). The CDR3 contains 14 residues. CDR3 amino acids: CATSTRSYSYEQYF. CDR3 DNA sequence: TGTGCCACCTCTACCAGGTCCTACTCCTACGAGCAGTACTTC.

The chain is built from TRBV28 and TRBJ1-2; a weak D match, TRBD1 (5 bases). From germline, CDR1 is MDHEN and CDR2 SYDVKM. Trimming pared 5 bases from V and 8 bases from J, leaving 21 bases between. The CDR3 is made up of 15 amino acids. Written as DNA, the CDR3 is TGTGCCAGCAGTACCCCCGGCAGGGCTTCCGGGGGCTACACCTTC. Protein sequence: CASSTPGRASGGYTF.

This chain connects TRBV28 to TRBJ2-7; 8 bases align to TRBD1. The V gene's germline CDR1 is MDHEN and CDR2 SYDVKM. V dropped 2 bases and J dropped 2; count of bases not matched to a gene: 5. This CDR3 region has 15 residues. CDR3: CASSLAPTGAYEQYF. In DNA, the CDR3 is TGTGCCAGCAGTTTAGCCCCGACAGGGGCCTACGAGCAGTACTTC.

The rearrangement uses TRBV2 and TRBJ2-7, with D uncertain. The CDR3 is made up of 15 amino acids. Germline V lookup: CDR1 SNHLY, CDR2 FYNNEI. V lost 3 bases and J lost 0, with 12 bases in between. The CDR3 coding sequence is TGTGCCAGCAGTGACCAGACTGATAGCTCCTACGAGCAGTACTTC. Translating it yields CASSDQTDSSYEQYF.

CDR3 nucleotide sequence: TGTGCCAGCAGCCACCTGGACAGGGATGCCTACGAGCAGTACTTC. Amino acids: CASSHLDRDAYEQYF. J is TRBJ2-7 and V is TRBV4-2; 8 bases fit TRBD1. There are 15 residues in the CDR3. Germline-derived CDR1 and CDR2 are LGHNA and YNFKEQ. The trim removed 3 bases at V and 2 bases at J, leaving 6 bases unmatched.

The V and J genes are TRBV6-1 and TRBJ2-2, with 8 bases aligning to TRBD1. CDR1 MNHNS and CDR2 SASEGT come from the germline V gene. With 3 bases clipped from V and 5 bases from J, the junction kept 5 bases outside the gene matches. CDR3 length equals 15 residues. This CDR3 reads CASSEQGAATGELFF. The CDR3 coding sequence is TGTGCCAGCAGTGAGCAGGGGGCGGCGACCGGGGAGCTGTTTTTT.

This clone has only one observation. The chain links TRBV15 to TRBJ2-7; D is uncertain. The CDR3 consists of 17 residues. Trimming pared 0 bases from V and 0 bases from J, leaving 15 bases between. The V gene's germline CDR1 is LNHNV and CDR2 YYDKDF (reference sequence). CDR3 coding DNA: TGTGCCACCAGCAGAGATTACGGCAGGCGAACCTCCTACGAGCAGTACTTC. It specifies CATSRDYGRRTSYEQYF.

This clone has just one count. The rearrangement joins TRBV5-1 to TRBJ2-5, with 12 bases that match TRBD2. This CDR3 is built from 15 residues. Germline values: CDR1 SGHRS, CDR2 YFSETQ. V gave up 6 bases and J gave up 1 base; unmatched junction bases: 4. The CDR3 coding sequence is TGCGCCAGCACCAGGACTAGCGGGATCCAAGAGACCCAGTACTTC. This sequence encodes CASTRTSGIQETQYF.

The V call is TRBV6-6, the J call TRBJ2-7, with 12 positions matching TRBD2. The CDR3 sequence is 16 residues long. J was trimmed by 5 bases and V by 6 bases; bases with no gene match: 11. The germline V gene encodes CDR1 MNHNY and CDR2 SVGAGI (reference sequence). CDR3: CASSPPSGRAADEQYF. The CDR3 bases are TGTGCCAGCAGCCCCCCTAGCGGGAGGGCAGCCGACGAGCAGTACTTC.

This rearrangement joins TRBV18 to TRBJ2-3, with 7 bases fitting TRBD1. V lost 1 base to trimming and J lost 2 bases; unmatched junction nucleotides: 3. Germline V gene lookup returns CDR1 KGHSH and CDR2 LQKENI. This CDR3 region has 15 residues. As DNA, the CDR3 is TGTGCCAGCTCACCACAGGGGGCTAACACAGATACGCAGTATTTT. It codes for CASSPQGANTDTQYF. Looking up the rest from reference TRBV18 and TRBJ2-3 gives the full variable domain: NAGVMQNPRHLVRRRGQEARLRCSPMKGHSHVYWYRQLPEEGLKFMVYLQKENIIDESGMPKERFSAEFPKEGPSILRIQQVVRGDSAAYFCASSPQGANTDTQYFGPGTRLTVL.

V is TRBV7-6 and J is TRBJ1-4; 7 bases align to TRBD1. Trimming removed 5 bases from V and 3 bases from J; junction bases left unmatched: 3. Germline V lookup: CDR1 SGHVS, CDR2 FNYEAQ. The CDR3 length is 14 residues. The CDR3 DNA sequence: TGTGCCAGCAGCCACAGGGGCCCTAATGAAAAACTGTTTTTT. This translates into CASSHRGPNEKLFF.

The CDR3 nucleotides are TGCGCCAGCAGCTTCGGGTCGGGGAGGGAAAGCACTGAAGCTTTCTTT. Translated, it gives CASSFGSGRESTEAFF. J is TRBJ1-1 and V is TRBV5-1, with no clear D. The CDR3 is 16 residues long. The germline gives CDR1 SGHRS, CDR2 YFSETQ. V was clipped by 2 bases and J by 4 bases, with 18 bases between them. The full variable domain, its missing parts supplied by reference TRBV5-1 and TRBJ1-1, is KAGVTQTPRYLIKTRGQQVTLSCSPISGHRSVSWYQQTPGQGLQFLFEYFSETQRNKGNFPGRFSGRQFSNSRSEMNVSTLELGDSALYLCASSFGSGRESTEAFFGQGTRLTVV.

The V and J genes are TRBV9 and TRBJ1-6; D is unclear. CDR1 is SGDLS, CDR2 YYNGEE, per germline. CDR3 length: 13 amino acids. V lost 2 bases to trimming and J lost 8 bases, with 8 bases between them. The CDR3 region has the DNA TGTGCCAGCAGCGTGCTAGATGATTCACCCCTCCACTTT. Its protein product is CASSVLDDSPLHF.

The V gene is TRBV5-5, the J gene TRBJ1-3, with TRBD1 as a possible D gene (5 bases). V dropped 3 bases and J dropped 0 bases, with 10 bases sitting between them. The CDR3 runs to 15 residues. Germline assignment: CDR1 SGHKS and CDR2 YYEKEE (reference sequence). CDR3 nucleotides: TGTGCCAGCAGCTACATGACAGCCTCTGGAAACACCATATATTTT. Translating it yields CASSYMTASGNTIYF.

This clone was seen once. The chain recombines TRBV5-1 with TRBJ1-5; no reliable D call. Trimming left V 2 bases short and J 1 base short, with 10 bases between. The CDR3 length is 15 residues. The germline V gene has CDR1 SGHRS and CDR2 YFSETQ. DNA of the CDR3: TGCGCCAGCAGCTTCAATGGAGAGAGCAATCAGCCCCAGCATTTT. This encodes CASSFNGESNQPQHF.

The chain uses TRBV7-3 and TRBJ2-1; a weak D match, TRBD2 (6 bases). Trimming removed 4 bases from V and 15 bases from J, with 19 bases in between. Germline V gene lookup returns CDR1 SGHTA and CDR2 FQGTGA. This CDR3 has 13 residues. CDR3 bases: TGTGCCAGCAGCTCCTCACTAGCTTCTACTCGGTTCTTC. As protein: CASSSSLASTRFF.